This T cell receptor (beta chain) originates from a study of blood T cell repertoires in COVID-19. Assay: immunoSEQ multiplex PCR; the TCRdb copy retains only in-frame clones and omits some. The profile covers approximately 15,000 clones, with less than 90% appearing a single time and more than 20% taken by the ten largest. V was pared by 3 bases and J by 2 bases, with 6 bases between. The CDR3 is 12 residues long. Germline V gene data show CDR1 as SQVTM and CDR2 as ANQGSEA. This clone was seen only a few times. The clonotype was recovered from a man in his fifties or sixties with acute or convalescent COVID-19. This chain uses TRBV29-1 with TRBJ2-3; D unclear. Sequencing was performed on peripheral blood. The CDR3 coding sequence is TGCAGCGTTGAGGAGTCCACAGATACGCAGTATTTT. It codes for CSVEESTDTQYF.